The rows below give T cell receptor beta chains drawn from one sample of a study of blood T cell repertoires in COVID-19. The method was immunoSEQ multiplex PCR; TCRdb's version includes in-frame clones alone and lacks a portion of them. This sample carries about 150,000 clones, 75% to 90% of them seen once, and the ten largest clones take about an eighth. Material: peripheral blood. These TCRs come from a man in his late teens or twenties with COVID-19, enrolled during active disease. Both conserved end residues are part of each CDR3.

cdr3_length	v_call	j_call	cdr3_aa
16	TRBV7-3	TRBJ1-1	CASSLTPGQLNTEAFF
11	TRBV6-2/TRBV6-3	TRBJ2-7	CASSYLYEQYF
16	TRBV21-1	TRBJ2-3	CASSKGLAEATDTQYF
15	TRBV5-1	TRBJ2-5	CASSPQTSGKETQYF
15	TRBV27	TRBJ2-7	CASSYRGRGIYEQYF
14	TRBV5-1	TRBJ2-7	CASSLDGGAYEQYF
14	TRBV6-2/TRBV6-3	TRBJ2-7	CASSYYGGPYEQYF
18	TRBV4-2	TRBJ2-7	CASSQSSGSGGPAYEQYF
18	TRBV6-4	TRBJ2-2	CASSRDGGLAGNTGELFF
12	TRBV5-1	TRBJ2-7	CASSWGGYEQYF
12	TRBV30	TRBJ2-5	CAGSQGAETQYF
19	TRBV7-3	TRBJ2-1	CASSLGPGRGFVTNNEQFF
15	TRBV6-5	TRBJ2-1	CASSYPGGNYNEQFF
15	TRBV7-2	TRBJ2-7	CASSPALGVQYEQYF
13	TRBV14	TRBJ1-2	CASSQAVAGGYTF
12	TRBV18	TRBJ2-1	CASSPTVVEQFF
16	TRBV27	TRBJ2-1	CASTPLRTSGYNEQFF
14	TRBV5-4	TRBJ1-1	CASSPNPGGTEAFF
14	TRBV19	TRBJ2-2	CASSTSGSSGELFF
16	TRBV19	TRBJ1-2	CASSIGSWTGDYGYTF
15	TRBV28	TRBJ1-4	CASSYGGRANEKLLF
12	TRBV5-4	TRBJ1-2	CASSLGRGGYTF
15	TRBV2	TRBJ2-7	CASRGTSGRNYEQYF
13	TRBV5-4	TRBJ1-2	CASSWPGASGYTF
12	TRBV12-3/TRBV12-4	TRBJ2-7	CASSLGVVEQYF
16	TRBV28	TRBJ2-5	CASSLSRLAGEETQYF
13	TRBV14	TRBJ2-1	CASSQDRRNEQFF
19	TRBV14	TRBJ2-6	CASSQARGSPVWGANVLTF
13	TRBV30	TRBJ2-7	CAWKGDASYEQYF
13	TRBV4-3	TRBJ2-7	CASSQALATEQYF
14	TRBV28	TRBJ1-5	CASSLQVSNQPQHF
17	TRBV9	TRBJ2-3	CASSVRQGQGRTDTQYF
16	TRBV29-1	TRBJ2-3	CSVDLRDRVVADTQYF
14	TRBV30	TRBJ1-1	CAWTGRGLNTEAFF
16	TRBV6-5	TRBJ1-2	CASSYTGTGDLRGYTF
17	TRBV4-1	TRBJ2-1	CASSQRGGEDSYNEQFF
11	TRBV7-9	TRBJ2-3	CATELTDTQYF
15	TRBV27	TRBJ2-1	CASSLVAGGGSEQFF
16	TRBV19	TRBJ1-5	CASSMRQGTPNQPQHF
15	TRBV7-3	TRBJ2-3	CASRPSGGRGDTQYF
15	TRBV18	TRBJ2-7	CASSPRQGSSYEQYF
17	TRBV19	TRBJ1-5	CASMLLDRMNSNQPQHF
20	TRBV13	TRBJ1-2	CASSLGRGFGSEALNYGYTF
15	TRBV6-5	TRBJ2-1	CASSSDREGYNEQFF
14	TRBV5-1	TRBJ2-3	CASSLEQDTDTQYF
17	TRBV7-9	TRBJ2-3	CASSLVWTGQGARTPAF
14	TRBV11-2	TRBJ2-7	CASSLGASSYEQYF
15	TRBV7-2	TRBJ2-3	CASSLRGTSTDTQYF
17	TRBV6-2/TRBV6-3	TRBJ2-7	CASSPVFPGTGDYEQYF
16	TRBV11-1	TRBJ2-1	CASSLDWGSSYNEQFF
14	TRBV10-3	TRBJ2-7	CAISGDRGGHEQYF
16	TRBV11-2	TRBJ2-7	CASSFRQGFSSYEQYF
15	TRBV5-1	TRBJ1-1	CASSLALARGTEAFF
15	TRBV4-3	TRBJ1-2	CASSQGVDSNYGYTF
17	TRBV7-6	TRBJ2-5	CASSLGLGSGSTETQYF